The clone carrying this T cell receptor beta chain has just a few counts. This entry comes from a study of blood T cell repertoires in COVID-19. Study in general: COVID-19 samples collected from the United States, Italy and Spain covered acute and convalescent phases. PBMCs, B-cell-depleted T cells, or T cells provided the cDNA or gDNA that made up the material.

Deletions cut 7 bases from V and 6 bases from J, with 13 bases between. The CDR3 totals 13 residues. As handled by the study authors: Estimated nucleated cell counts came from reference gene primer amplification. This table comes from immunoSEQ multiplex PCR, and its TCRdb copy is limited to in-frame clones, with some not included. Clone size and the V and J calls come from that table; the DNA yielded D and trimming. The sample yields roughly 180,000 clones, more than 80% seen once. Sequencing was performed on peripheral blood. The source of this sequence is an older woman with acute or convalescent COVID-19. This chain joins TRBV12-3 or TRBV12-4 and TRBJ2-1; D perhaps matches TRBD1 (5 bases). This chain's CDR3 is CASTADTLNEQFF. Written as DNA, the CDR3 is TGTGCCAGCACCGCGGACACTCTCAATGAGCAGTTCTTC.